This TCR beta chain was sequenced in a study of CD8+CD57+ T cells in acquired aplastic anemia. The patients chosen for sequencing had shown expansion of CD8+CD57+ cells (detected by flow cytometry). Many counts were recorded for this clonotype. Both TCR beta VDJ combination and CDR3 sequence profiling were carried out. Genomic DNA was the template for this profiling. TCRdb ran MiXCR on the reads and lists one entry per CDR3 protein. The repertoire holds 200,000 or so distinct CDR3 sequences, with around 50% as singletons. This CDR3 is built from 13 residues. CDR1 ENHRY and CDR2 SYGVKD come from the germline V gene. V lost 7 bases to trimming and J lost 6 bases, with 13 bases between them.

Source material: sorted CD4+, CD8+, or CD8+CD57+ T cells (not recorded which) from PBMCs. V gene TRBV10-3 combines with J gene TRBJ1-5, with D maybe TRBD1 (6 bases). The origin of this receptor is a human donor with aplastic anemia. CDR3 DNA sequence: TGTGCCATCAAGGGGGGGCAGACTCAGCCCCAGCATTTT. This gives the protein CAIKGGQTQPQHF.